This entry features one T cell receptor beta chain sequence. Assay used: immunoSEQ multiplex PCR; TCRdb lists only in-frame clones, some missing. The repertoire holds a few hundred thousand clones, with 70% to 90% as singletons. Germline lookup yields CDR1 MNHEY and CDR2 SVGAGI. V lost 2 bases to trimming and J lost 8 bases, with 12 bases between them. CDR3 length: 13 amino acids. The data belong to a study of blood T cell repertoires in COVID-19. Cohort assignment relied on participant-reported clinical history. The sequence came from a woman younger than 30 who had been exposed to COVID-19. Sequenced material: PBMCs or T cells enriched from blood (not recorded which). The chain employs TRBV6-5 and TRBJ1-1; D remains ambiguous. Here the CDR3 reads CASSYEGGWEAFF. CDR3 sequence (DNA): TGTGCCAGCAGTTACGAGGGCGGTTGGGAAGCTTTCTTT.